The rows below give T cell receptor beta chains drawn from one sample of a study of metastatic and nonmetastatic thyroid tumors. TCRdb reprocessed the PCR reads via MiXCR. The sample has around 19,000 clones, 15% seen once. Sequenced material: blood. These receptors all come from a female donor with papillary thyroid cancer or a benign thyroid nodule (not recorded which). Some clones in this sample may be carry-over from other donors' samples. CDR3s include the opening cysteine and the closing phenylalanine or tryptophan. Fields, in order: CDR3 protein, CDR3 DNA, D gene, CDR3 length, V gene, J gene, clone size. A D gene is named only where the DNA matches it firmly. Where a row states a size, it is once, few, many or the class of an expanded clone; other rows omit it.

CASKLWGQSSYEQYF,TGTGCCAGCAAGTTATGGGGCCAAAGCTCCTACGAGCAGTACTTC,.,15,TRBV28,TRBJ2-7,many
CASSQLGYNEQFF,TGTGCCAGCAGCCAATTAGGTTACAATGAGCAGTTCTTC,.,13,TRBV3-1,TRBJ2-1,many
CASSFREPLHF,TGTGCCAGCAGTTTCCGGGAACCCCTCCACTTT,.,11,TRBV28,TRBJ1-6,many
CASSSDRGVASSDTQYF,TGTGCCAGCAGCTCGGACAGGGGGGTCGCCTCTTCGGATACGCAGTATTTT,TRBD1,17,TRBV11-3,TRBJ2-3,many
CSARDVGPEAFF,TGCAGTGCTAGAGATGTGGGGCCTGAAGCTTTCTTT,.,12,TRBV20-1,TRBJ1-1,many
CAISSGQNTGELFF,TGTGCCATCAGCAGCGGACAGAACACCGGGGAGCTGTTTTTT,.,14,TRBV10-3,TRBJ2-2,.
CASSEQADNQPQHF,TGTGCCAGCAGTGAGCAGGCCGACAATCAGCCCCAGCATTTT,.,14,TRBV6-1,TRBJ1-5,many
CASSLGGQIETQYF,TGTGCCAGCAGCTTAGGTGGTCAGATAGAGACCCAGTACTTC,.,14,TRBV7-8,TRBJ2-5,many
CASSYSAGGTEAFF,TGTGCCAGCAGTTACTCGGCAGGGGGCACTGAAGCTTTCTTT,TRBD1,14,TRBV6-5,TRBJ1-1,.
CASSQGTGVTDTQYF,TGCGCCAGCAGCCAAGGGACAGGGGTCACAGATACGCAGTATTTT,TRBD1,15,TRBV4-1,TRBJ2-3,many
CASSEGQVLEQYF,TGTGCCAGCAGTGAGGGGCAGGTCTTAGAGCAGTACTTC,.,13,TRBV6-1,TRBJ2-7,many
CASTEDHGSIGNTIYF,TGTGCCAGCACGGAGGACCACGGCTCAATTGGAAACACCATATATTTT,.,16,TRBV6-1,TRBJ1-3,many
CASSLRGLAGVETQYF,TGTGCCAGCAGTTTGAGGGGACTAGCGGGAGTAGAGACCCAGTACTTC,TRBD2,16,TRBV27,TRBJ2-5,many
CASSRGEGEQYF,TGTGCCAGCAGCCGAGGAGAGGGCGAGCAGTACTTC,.,12,TRBV7-2,TRBJ2-7,many
CSARAPHPNYGYTF,TGCAGTGCTAGGGCCCCCCACCCTAACTATGGCTACACCTTC,.,14,TRBV20-1,TRBJ1-2,medium-sized